These 21 T cell receptor beta chains came from one sample sequenced in a study of early T cells in non-severe SARS-CoV-2 infection. TCRdb recomputed calls from the 5' RACE reads with MiXCR, one row per CDR3 protein. The sample shows tens of thousands of distinct CDR3 sequences, about an eighth of them seen only once. The sequenced sample was whole blood. These receptors all stem from an adult who was a healthcare worker with PCR-confirmed SARS-CoV-2 infection or an uninfected control (not recorded which).

This clonotype was counted between two and nine times. The chain carries TRBV11-3 and TRBJ2-1; no reliable D call. Looked up from germline, CDR1 is SGHNT and CDR2 is YENEEA. This CDR3 is 14 amino acids long. Trimming shortened V by 5 bases and J by 6 bases, and 14 bases separated the two germline ends. CDR3 nucleotide sequence: TGTGCCAGCAGCCCTCGGCGGCTAATCAATGAGCAGTTCTTC. Translated: CASSPRRLINEQFF.

Ten or more counts support this clonotype. The chain combines TRBV7-2 with TRBJ2-2; the D gene is possibly TRBD1 (5 bases). This CDR3 contains 14 residues. V was trimmed by 5 bases and J by 8 bases, leaving 15 bases between them. Germline V gene data show CDR1 as SGHTA and CDR2 as FQGNSA. In DNA, the CDR3 is TGTGCCAGCAGCCCATCGGGCAGGGCAGGGGAGCTGTTTTTT. Residues: CASSPSGRAGELFF. The full variable domain, its missing parts supplied by reference TRBV7-2 and TRBJ2-2, is GAGVSQSPSNKVTEKGKDVELRCDPISGHTALYWYRQSLGQGLEFLIYFQGNSAPDKSGLPSDRFSAERTGGSVSTLTIQRTQQEDSAVYLCASSPSGRAGELFFGEGSRLTVL.

This clonotype was counted at least ten times. The chain uses TRBV27 and TRBJ2-3; 11 nucleotides line up with TRBD2. This CDR3 is built from 18 residues. Germline assignment: CDR1 MNHEY and CDR2 SMNVEV (reference sequence). After removal of 4 bases from V and 2 bases from J, the junction contained 11 bases not matched to a gene. The CDR3 here is CASSSETLAGGITDTQYF. The DNA of the CDR3 is TGTGCCAGCAGTTCGGAAACGCTAGCGGGGGGAATCACAGATACGCAGTATTTT.

The chain employs TRBV20-1 and TRBJ2-3; possibly TRBD1 or TRBD2 for D (6 bases each). CDR3 length: 16 amino acids. V was pared by 0 bases and J by 1 base, with 14 bases between. The V gene's germline CDR1 is DFQATT and CDR2 SNEGSKA (reference sequence). In nucleotides, the CDR3 is TGCAGTGCTAGAGATGGTATCGGGGGCCGCACAGATACGCAGTATTTT. This gives the protein CSARDGIGGRTDTQYF.

This clonotype was seen ten or more times. The chain couples TRBV29-1 to TRBJ2-3; 9 bases line up with TRBD1. The CDR3 contains 15 residues. Trimming cost V 4 bases and J 5 bases; bases outside gene matches: 10. Germline CDR1 is SQVTM and CDR2 is ANQGSEA. CDR3 sequence reads: CSVVPGTGFQDTQYF. The CDR3 DNA reads as TGCAGCGTTGTCCCCGGGACAGGGTTCCAAGATACGCAGTATTTT.

This clonotype showed up just a few times. This chain uses TRBV6-5 with TRBJ1-5; D is perhaps TRBD1 (6 bases). The CDR3 spans 16 residues. Germline CDR1 reads MNHEY; CDR2 reads SVGAGI. V was trimmed by 7 bases and J by 1 base, leaving 17 bases between them. As DNA, the CDR3 is TGTGCCAGCATGCAGGGGAGGATTGGCAGCAATCAGCCCCAGCATTTT. Its protein product is CASMQGRIGSNQPQHF.

The rearrangement links TRBV5-1 to TRBJ2-5; tentatively, D is TRBD2 (6 bases). Germline V gene data show CDR1 as SGHRS and CDR2 as YFSETQ. The CDR3 spans 12 residues. V was trimmed by 5 bases and J by 3 bases, leaving 8 bases between them. In DNA, the CDR3 is TGCGCCAGCAGTATAGCGGAAGAGACCCAGTACTTC. Its protein product is CASSIAEETQYF.

The CDR3 region has the DNA TGTGCCAGCAGCTTAGTTCTCCAAGTAAACACTGAAGCTTTCTTT. This gives the protein CASSLVLQVNTEAFF. This chain connects TRBV7-9 to TRBJ1-1, with D unclear. The germline V gene encodes CDR1 SEHNR and CDR2 FQNEAQ (reference sequence). This CDR3 comprises 15 residues. The ends were cut back, 1 base at V and 2 bases at J, with 11 bases in the middle. Filled out from reference TRBV7-9 and TRBJ1-1, the complete variable domain reads DTGVSQNPRHKITKRGQNVTFRCDPISEHNRLYWYRQTLGQGPEFLTYFQNEAQLEKSRLLSDRFSAERPKGSFSTLEIQRTEQGDSAMYLCASSLVLQVNTEAFFGQGTRLTVV.

This clonotype has only a few counts. The chain recombines TRBV30 with TRBJ2-7; D might be TRBD1 (6 bases). The CDR3 has 12 amino acids. Trimming cost V 3 bases and J 2 bases, with 8 bases left between them. Germline assignment: CDR1 GTSNPN and CDR2 SVGIG (reference sequence). DNA for the CDR3: TGTGCCTGGAGCCAGGGGACCTACGAGCAGTACTTC. It encodes CAWSQGTYEQYF. The entire variable domain, with the rest obtained from reference TRBV30 and TRBJ2-7, is as follows: SQTIHQWPATLVQPVGSPLSLECTVEGTSNPNLYWYRQAAGRGLQLLFYSVGIGQISSEVPQNLSASRPQDRQFILSSKKLLLSDSGFYLCAWSQGTYEQYFGPGTRLTVT.

This clonotype has a handful of counts. The chain carries TRBV10-3 and TRBJ2-7; 7 positions agree with TRBD2. The CDR3 sequence is 14 residues long. The germline gives CDR1 ENHRY, CDR2 SYGVKD. J gave up 0 bases and V 11 bases, and 10 bases lay outside the gene matches. In DNA form, the CDR3 reads TGTGCCTCGGAGGGCGGGAGCCGCTCCTACGAGCAGTACTTC. The encoded protein is CASEGGSRSYEQYF.

There are many counts of this clonotype. The chain employs TRBV20-1 and TRBJ2-3, with 8 bases fitting TRBD2. Germline lookup yields CDR1 DFQATT and CDR2 SNEGSKA (reference sequence). Trimming at V came to 0 bases and at J to 0 bases, leaving 11 bases not matched to a gene. The CDR3 totals 18 residues. In DNA, the CDR3 is TGCAGTGCTAGAGACCCAGCAGGGCGGGGGGCTAGCACAGATACGCAGTATTTT. This encodes CSARDPAGRGASTDTQYF.

V is TRBV5-6 and J is TRBJ2-5; D is possibly TRBD1 or TRBD2 (6 bases each). CDR1 is SGHDT and CDR2 is YYEEEE in the germline V gene. V was clipped by 10 bases and J by 5 bases, with 21 bases between them. CDR3 length: 14 residues. CDR3 coding DNA: TGTGCCTCCGATGGGGGGCTGGGACGGGAGACCCAGTACTTC. This translates into CASDGGLGRETQYF.

This clonotype has only a few counts. The chain couples TRBV11-2 to TRBJ1-1, with D unresolved. In germline, CDR1 is SGHAT, CDR2 FQNNGV. The CDR3 spans 12 residues. V lost 1 base, J lost 10 bases, and 10 bases lay in between. CDR3 loop: CASSLGRRAAFF. The CDR3 nucleotides are TGTGCCAGCAGCTTAGGACGGCGAGCAGCTTTCTTT. The whole variable domain, filled in from reference TRBV11-2 and TRBJ1-1, reads EAGVAQSPRYKIIEKRQSVAFWCNPISGHATLYWYQQILGQGPKLLIQFQNNGVVDDSQLPKDRFSAERLKGVDSTLKIQPAKLEDSAVYLCASSLGRRAAFFGQGTRLTVV.

The genes are TRBV10-2 and TRBJ2-7, with D tentatively TRBD2 (5 bases). The CDR3 has 12 residues. V lost 8 bases, J lost 0 bases, and 8 bases lay in between. Germline V gives CDR1 WSHSY, CDR2 SAAADI. The CDR3 nucleotides are TGCGCCAGCGCTACTAGCTCCTACGAGCAGTACTTC. Its translation is CASATSSYEQYF.

This clonotype was seen a handful of times. This chain links TRBV3-2 with TRBJ2-1; whether TRBD1, the table's D call, matches the DNA was not checked. TRBV3-2 is given as a pseudogene. CDR3 length: 14 amino acids. The CDR3 sequence: CASGGGSPYNEQFF. The CDR3 DNA reads as TGTGCCAGCGGGGGCGGGAGTCCCTACAATGAGCAGTTCTTC.

This chain connects TRBV2 to TRBJ1-4, with D possibly matching TRBD1 (5 bases). V dropped 4 bases and J dropped 6 bases, with 15 bases sitting between them. The CDR3 covers 15 residues. The V gene's germline CDR1 is SNHLY and CDR2 FYNNEI. Here the CDR3 reads CASSALGLPYEKLFF. The CDR3 DNA follows: TGTGCCAGCAGTGCGTTGGGACTGCCGTATGAAAAACTGTTTTTT.

This clonotype was seen a few times. The chain links TRBV6-1 to TRBJ2-3; possible D gene TRBD1, 6 bases. CDR1 is MNHNS, CDR2 SASEGT, per germline. CDR3 length: 16 residues. Trimming pared 6 bases from V and 0 bases from J, leaving 16 bases between. As DNA, the CDR3 is TGTGCCAGCAGAGACCCCGGGACAAGAAGCACAGATACGCAGTATTTT. This translates into CASRDPGTRSTDTQYF.

This clonotype occurred a few times. The chain joins TRBV11-3 to TRBJ2-3, with TRBD2 matching over 9 bases. Germline CDR1 SGHNT, CDR2 YENEEA. The CDR3 runs 15 residues. J was trimmed by 5 bases and V by 4 bases; bases with no gene match: 7. CDR3 coding DNA: TGTGCCAGCAGCTCGAGCGGGGGGACGGGAGATACGCAGTATTTT. Translating gives CASSSSGGTGDTQYF. Full variable domain (rest looked up from reference TRBV11-3 and TRBJ2-3): EAGVVQSPRYKIIEKKQPVAFWCNPISGHNTLYWYLQNLGQGPELLIRYENEEAVDDSQLPKDRFSAERLKGVDSTLKIQPAELGDSAVYLCASSSSGGTGDTQYFGPGTRLTVL.

This clonotype occurred many times. The genes are TRBV20-1 and TRBJ1-6, with a possible D match to TRBD1 (6 bases). Between the trimmed V and J ends, which lost 4 bases and 4 bases, there was a span of 14 bases. CDR1 and CDR2 (germline): DFQATT, SNEGSKA (reference sequence). This CDR3 region has 15 residues. The CDR3 spells CSAKADGQYNSPLHF. CDR3 DNA: TGCAGTGCTAAAGCGGATGGACAGTATAATTCACCCCTCCACTTT.

This clonotype was seen at least ten times. The chain recombines TRBV6-6 with TRBJ1-5; 7 bases match TRBD1. This CDR3 is 14 amino acids long. The trim removed 6 bases at V and 4 bases at J, leaving 6 bases unmatched. Germline CDR1 reads MNHNY; CDR2 reads SVGAGI (reference sequence). CDR3 sequence: CASRLGQTNQPQHF. The DNA of the CDR3 is TGTGCCAGCAGACTGGGACAGACTAATCAGCCCCAGCATTTT.

The V gene is TRBV11-2, the J gene TRBJ2-3; the D call may be TRBD1 or TRBD2 (5 bases each). The CDR3 is 15 residues long. The germline V gene has CDR1 SGHAT and CDR2 FQNNGV. V was cut by 6 bases and J by 0 bases, with 13 bases left in between. CDR3 sequence reads: CASRRGRMSTDTQYF. CDR3 in DNA: TGTGCCAGCAGGAGGGGACGGATGAGCACAGATACGCAGTATTTT.